The 24 T cell receptor beta chains listed next were all sequenced from one sample in a study of blood T cell repertoires in COVID-19. Profiling relied on immunoSEQ multiplex PCR, and the TCRdb table lists in-frame clones only, not all of them. The table records about 220,000 clones, over 75% of them present only once. Sequenced material: peripheral blood. Every receptor here comes from a human donor in a cohort sampled during active COVID-19.

This clone was found a few times. The rearrangement links TRBV5-6 to TRBJ1-2, with D possibly being TRBD1 (5 bases). Germline lookup yields CDR1 SGHDT and CDR2 YYEEEE. This CDR3 spans 16 amino acids. The ends were cut back, 3 bases at V and 3 bases at J, with 18 bases in the middle. This CDR3 is CASSSYLDDRDYGYTF. For the CDR3, the DNA is TGTGCCAGCAGCTCCTACCTTGACGACAGAGACTATGGCTACACCTTC.

The chain carries TRBV12-3 or TRBV12-4 and TRBJ2-2; the D gene is possibly TRBD1 (5 bases). There are 13 residues in the CDR3. Trimming left V 7 bases short and J 4 bases short, with 10 bases between. This CDR3 reads CASNRKSTGELFF. The CDR3 nucleotides are TGTGCCAGCAACAGGAAATCCACCGGGGAGCTGTTTTTT.

This rearrangement joins TRBV5-5 to TRBJ1-2, with TRBD1 as a possible D gene (5 bases). Germline V gene data show CDR1 as SGHKS and CDR2 as YYEKEE (reference sequence). This CDR3 spans 16 amino acids. Between the trimmed V and J ends, which lost 1 base and 0 bases, there was a span of 13 bases. CDR3 DNA sequence: TGTGCCAGCAGCTTGCCCTCAGCGACAGCTAACTATGGCTACACCTTC. Encoded protein: CASSLPSATANYGYTF. Looking up the rest from reference TRBV5-5 and TRBJ1-2 gives the full variable domain: DAGVTQSPTHLIKTRGQQVTLRCSPISGHKSVSWYQQVLGQGPQFIFQYYEKEERGRGNFPDRFSARQFPNYSSELNVNALLLGDSALYLCASSLPSATANYGYTFGSGTRLTVV.

The V gene is TRBV7-2, the J gene TRBJ1-2; TRBD1 agrees at 8 bases. The CDR3 is made up of 15 amino acids. V was pared by 5 bases and J by 3 bases, with 8 bases of the junction left unmatched. The V gene's germline CDR1 is SGHTA and CDR2 FQGNSA. CDR3 loop: CASSPTGGQYYGYTF. In DNA form, the CDR3 reads TGTGCCAGCAGCCCCACAGGGGGTCAGTACTATGGCTACACCTTC.

This sequence joins TRBV5-1 and TRBJ2-7; 10 positions agree with TRBD1. Losses at the gene ends were 3 bases for V and 3 bases for J; bases not matched to a gene: 6. This CDR3 is built from 15 residues. In germline, CDR1 is SGHRS, CDR2 YFSETQ. CDR3 in DNA: TGCGCCAGCAGCTGGGGGGGACAGGGGAACTACGAGCAGTACTTC. This translates into CASSWGGQGNYEQYF.

V is TRBV19 and J is TRBJ1-5, with D hard to call. The CDR3 contains 14 residues. CDR1 is LNHDA, CDR2 SQIVND, per germline (reference sequence). V lost 4 bases and J 1 base, leaving 8 bases between the germline ends. In nucleotides, the CDR3 is TGTGCCAGTAGTACCGCGGGAAGCAATCAGCCCCAGCATTTT. This codes for CASSTAGSNQPQHF.

The CDR3 is CASSRPGTETEAFF. The CDR3 region has the DNA TGTGCCAGCAGCCGTCCCGGGACAGAAACTGAAGCTTTCTTT. This chain links TRBV7-2 with TRBJ1-1, with 7 bases aligning to TRBD1. Germline V gene sequence: CDR1 SGHTA, CDR2 FQGNSA. The CDR3 covers 14 residues. With V trimmed by 5 bases and J by 5 bases, 8 bases remained unmatched.

This sequence joins TRBV29-1 and TRBJ2-7; 11 nucleotides match TRBD1. With 7 bases clipped from V and 2 bases from J, the junction kept 4 bases outside the gene matches. Germline assignment: CDR1 SQVTM and CDR2 ANQGSEA. This CDR3 is 13 amino acids long. The CDR3 nucleotides read TGCAGCGCCAGGGACAGGGGGACCTACGAGCAGTACTTC. Translating gives CSARDRGTYEQYF.

J is TRBJ1-6 and V is TRBV5-4; D is uncertain. Trimming took 0 bases from V and 0 from J, leaving 4 bases between them. From germline, CDR1 is SGHNT and CDR2 YYREEE (reference sequence). This CDR3 contains 15 residues. Here the CDR3 DNA reads TGTGCCAGCAGCTTGGACACCTCCTATAATTCACCCCTCCACTTT. It translates to CASSLDTSYNSPLHF.

The gene calls are TRBV11-2 and TRBJ2-5, with 7 bases that match TRBD2. From germline, CDR1 is SGHAT and CDR2 FQNNGV. CDR3 length: 16 amino acids. Trimming at V came to 5 bases and at J to 4 bases, leaving 13 bases not matched to a gene. The DNA for the CDR3 is TGTGCCAGCAGCCCCCGGCGCCTAGCGGACTCAGAGACCCAGTACTTC. Its translation: CASSPRRLADSETQYF.

The chain recombines TRBV5-1 with TRBJ2-1, with 14 bases identical to TRBD2. V lost 3 bases, J lost 7 bases, and 3 bases stayed unmatched. Per germline, CDR1 SGHRS and CDR2 YFSETQ. This CDR3 has 15 residues. This chain's CDR3 is CASSYGLAGGNEQFF. As DNA, the CDR3 is TGCGCCAGCAGCTACGGACTAGCGGGGGGAAATGAGCAGTTCTTC.

The J gene is TRBJ2-1, the V gene TRBV7-6; perhaps TRBD2 as D (6 bases). Germline CDR1 is SGHVS and CDR2 is FNYEAQ. The V end was cut by 3 bases, the J end by 5 bases, with 14 bases between. The CDR3 runs to 15 residues. In DNA form, the CDR3 reads TGTGCCAGCAGCTTGGTTGCTAGCGCAGACAATGAGCAGTTCTTC. As protein: CASSLVASADNEQFF.

The rearrangement links TRBV27 to TRBJ1-6; D possibly corresponds to TRBD1 (6 bases). Trimming stripped 10 bases from V and 9 bases from J, with 19 bases between. Germline V gene data show CDR1 as MNHEY and CDR2 as SMNVEV (reference sequence). CDR3 length equals 14 residues. CDR3 nucleotides: TGTGCCACAGCCGTCACAGGGATAACTTCACCCCTCCACTTT. Translation: CATAVTGITSPLHF.

This clone came up a few times. The V and J genes are TRBV5-1 and TRBJ1-2; no reliable D call. The CDR3 extends over 15 amino acids. Germline V gene sequence: CDR1 SGHRS, CDR2 YFSETQ. V lost 1 base to trimming and J lost 4 bases, with 14 bases between them. The CDR3 region has the DNA TGCGCCAGCAGCTTGAACCCCGGGAGCGGCTATGGCTACACCTTC. It yields the protein CASSLNPGSGYGYTF.

Only a few counts were recorded for this clone. The chain carries TRBV28 and TRBJ1-3; D is unresolved. V was trimmed by 3 bases and J by 4 bases, leaving 13 bases between them. The germline V gene has CDR1 MDHEN and CDR2 SYDVKM. This CDR3 is built from 15 residues. In nucleotides, the CDR3 is TGTGCCAGCAGTTTCGGCGGCTTTCAAGGAAACACCATATATTTT. It is translated as CASSFGGFQGNTIYF. The variable domain in full, completed from reference TRBV28 and TRBJ1-3, reads DVKVTQSSRYLVKRTGEKVFLECVQDMDHENMFWYRQDPGLGLRLIYFSYDVKMKEKGDIPEGYSVSREKKERFSLILESASTNQTSMYLCASSFGGFQGNTIYFGEGSWLTVV.

The chain links TRBV30 to TRBJ1-5; no reliable D call. The germline V and J ends were trimmed by 1 base and 0 bases, with 7 bases remaining between them. The CDR3 totals 14 residues. In germline, CDR1 is GTSNPN, CDR2 SVGIG (reference sequence). CDR3 nucleotides: TGTGCCTGGAGTGCTGACATTAGCAATCAGCCCCAGCATTTT. Translation gives CAWSADISNQPQHF.

CDR3 bases: TGCAGCGTTGAACCCAGGGGACGTTCAGATACGCAGTATTTT. As protein: CSVEPRGRSDTQYF. The chain has TRBV29-1 and TRBJ2-3; D possibly corresponds to TRBD1 (6 bases). The CDR3 length is 14 residues. The germline gives CDR1 SQVTM, CDR2 ANQGSEA. V lost 2 bases and J lost 4, with 13 bases in between.

V and J are TRBV7-8 and TRBJ1-3, with D possibly matching TRBD1 (5 bases). V was cut by 5 bases and J by 2 bases, with 10 bases left in between. The V gene's germline CDR1 is SGHVS and CDR2 FQNEAQ. This CDR3 is built from 14 residues. DNA for the CDR3: TGTGCCAGCAGCATAGGGGCAACTGGAAACACCATATATTTT. Protein product: CASSIGATGNTIYF.

This chain joins TRBV7-9 and TRBJ2-2; 7 bases match TRBD2. CDR1 is SEHNR and CDR2 is FQNEAQ in the germline V gene (reference sequence). The length of the CDR3 is 16 residues. Unmatched junction bases numbered 12, after V lost 5 bases and J lost 6 bases. CDR3 bases: TGTGCCAGCAGCCGGGACTACTTGGTCAGGCCCGGGGAGCTGTTTTTT. Translating gives CASSRDYLVRPGELFF.

The V call is TRBV24-1, the J call TRBJ1-1; 7 bases match TRBD1. CDR1 and CDR2 (germline): KGHDR, SFDVKD. The V and J ends lost 5 bases and 4 bases, in that order; junction bases with no gene match: 0. The CDR3 is made up of 12 amino acids. The CDR3 sequence: CATSAGGTEAFF. The CDR3 bases are TGTGCCACCAGTGCAGGGGGCACTGAAGCTTTCTTT.

This clone is a singleton in its sample. CDR3 loop: CASSYGGVAGEAFF. CDR3 nucleotide sequence: TGTGCCAGCAGTTACGGAGGGGTAGCGGGTGAAGCTTTCTTT. The rearrangement joins TRBV6-5 to TRBJ1-1; D may be TRBD1 (5 bases). The CDR3 has 14 residues. CDR1 and CDR2 from the germline V gene are MNHEY and SVGAGI. Trimming took off 2 bases at V and 7 bases at J, with 14 bases between the two ends.

V and J are TRBV27 and TRBJ2-7, with TRBD1 as a possible D gene (5 bases). CDR3 length: 15 residues. Trimming shortened V by 2 bases and J by 7 bases, and 18 bases separated the two germline ends. Germline-derived CDR1 and CDR2 are MNHEY and SMNVEV (reference sequence). The CDR3 protein is CASSLMDTLLGEQYF. The CDR3 coding sequence is TGTGCCAGCAGTTTAATGGACACCTTGCTGGGGGAGCAGTACTTC.

The J gene is TRBJ2-5, the V gene TRBV7-2; 7 positions match TRBD2. The CDR3 spans 17 residues. CDR1 SGHTA and CDR2 FQGNSA come from the germline V gene. Losses at the gene ends were 2 bases for V and 4 bases for J; bases not matched to a gene: 13. CDR3 sequence: CASSLHAGDSRVETQYF. CDR3 in DNA: TGTGCCAGCAGCTTACATGCGGGAGACAGTCGGGTAGAGACCCAGTACTTC.

This clone was picked up one time. The rearrangement uses TRBV7-2 and TRBJ2-3; D gene ambiguous. The V gene lost 0 bases and the J gene lost 5 bases, with 9 bases spanning the gap. The CDR3 extends over 14 amino acids. Per germline, CDR1 SGHTA and CDR2 FQGNSA. The DNA for the CDR3 is TGTGCCAGCAGCTTAGCGTCCGAGCAAGATACGCAGTATTTT. The encoded protein is CASSLASEQDTQYF.